The 29 T cell receptor beta chains listed next were all sequenced from one sample in a study of human T cells and chemical hapten exposure (TCRdb year 2021). This specimen's time point label, per the study, means: patch test 1, 2 weeks after DPC sensitization. What this sample's treatment or condition label stands for: therapeutic diphenylcyclopropenone sensitization with weekly scalp DPC. Preparation of the library involved RACE. The data were produced on a NextSeq 500. The public reads were reanalyzed by TCRdb: fastp trimming at Q25, MiXCR alignment, in-frame beta chains only. Identical CDR3 protein sequences are pooled into one entry, listed with their most common genes and DNA. The sample table lists some 180,000 distinct CDR3 sequences, around 20% of them with a count of one. The ten top clones hold over 6.5% of the sample. Sequenced material: whole blood, taken in connection with sensitization to the hapten diphenylcyclopropenone (DPC). Receptors were obtained from a woman in her fifties or sixties with alopecia areata. Some clones in this sample may be carry-over from other donors' samples.

This clonotype was seen a handful of times. This rearrangement joins TRBV19 to TRBJ2-2; 12 bases agree with TRBD2. V dropped 5 bases and J dropped 2; count of bases not matched to a gene: 3. The CDR3 loop spans 16 amino acids. Germline loops: CDR1 LNHDA, CDR2 SQIVND (reference sequence). The CDR3 here is CASSLTSGRNTGELFF. The CDR3 DNA reads TGTGCCAGTAGTTTGACTAGCGGGAGAAACACCGGGGAGCTGTTTTTT.

This clonotype occurred a few times. The chain uses TRBV30 and TRBJ2-7; 9 bases agree with TRBD1. V was clipped by 1 base and J by 11 bases; unmatched bases: 6. The CDR3 has 12 amino acids. Germline assignment: CDR1 GTSNPN and CDR2 SVGIG (reference sequence). CDR3 nucleotides: TGTGCCTGGAGTGGTTCCGGGACAGGGAAGTACTTC. Translation gives CAWSGSGTGKYF.

This chain uses TRBV20-1 with TRBJ2-7; D ambiguous. Germline V gives CDR1 DFQATT, CDR2 SNEGSKA (reference sequence). The CDR3 runs to 14 residues. V lost 3 bases to trimming and J lost 2 bases, with 14 bases between them. CDR3 amino acids: CSASPGQVPYEQYF. For the CDR3, the DNA is TGCAGTGCTAGCCCCGGGCAGGTTCCCTACGAGCAGTACTTC.

The genes are TRBV7-9 and TRBJ1-5; D gene uncertain. Germline values: CDR1 SEHNR, CDR2 FQNEAQ (reference sequence). This CDR3 comprises 13 residues. Between the trimmed V and J ends, which lost 1 base and 10 bases, there was a span of 11 bases. This chain's CDR3 is CASSLDTAGPQHF. In DNA form, the CDR3 reads TGTGCCAGCAGCTTAGACACCGCGGGACCCCAGCATTTT. The whole variable domain, remainder taken from reference TRBV7-9 and TRBJ1-5, is DTGVSQNPRHKITKRGQNVTFRCDPISEHNRLYWYRQTLGQGPEFLTYFQNEAQLEKSRLLSDRFSAERPKGSFSTLEIQRTEQGDSAMYLCASSLDTAGPQHFGDGTRLSIL.

The chain uses TRBV4-2 and TRBJ1-5; D not certain. CDR3 length equals 14 residues. V was pared by 0 bases and J by 5 bases, with 8 bases between. CDR1 is LGHNA and CDR2 is YNFKEQ in the germline V gene. The CDR3 region is CASSQDEGYQPQHF. In nucleotides, the CDR3 is TGTGCCAGCAGCCAAGATGAAGGATATCAGCCCCAGCATTTT.

V gene TRBV4-2 combines with J gene TRBJ1-2; 12 nucleotides agree with TRBD1. This CDR3 is 16 amino acids long. J gave up 7 bases and V 1 base, and 7 bases lay outside the gene matches. The V gene's germline CDR1 is LGHNA and CDR2 YNFKEQ. As DNA, the CDR3 is TGTGCCAGCAGCCAAGTGGGGACAGGGGGCAAAGTTGGCTACACCTTC. It translates to CASSQVGTGGKVGYTF.

The rearrangement joins TRBV10-3 to TRBJ1-2; no firm D call. Trimming cost V 3 bases and J 4 bases, with 9 bases left between them. The CDR3 runs to 13 residues. Germline CDR1 is ENHRY and CDR2 is SYGVKD. CDR3: CAISERVGYGYTF. CDR3 in DNA: TGTGCCATCAGTGAACGGGTGGGCTATGGCTACACCTTC.

In this sample, this clonotype turned up a few times. The V call is TRBV6-1, the J call TRBJ2-7; 7 nucleotides match TRBD2. V shed 6 bases and J 2 bases; nucleotides not matched to a gene: 10. This CDR3 has 15 amino acids. In germline, CDR1 is MNHNS, CDR2 SASEGT. For the CDR3, the DNA is TGTGCCAGCAGCCCAACTAGCGAACAGACCTACGAGCAGTACTTC. Protein: CASSPTSEQTYEQYF.

V and J are TRBV6-5 and TRBJ2-3; D uncertain. The germline V gene encodes CDR1 MNHEY and CDR2 SVGAGI. The CDR3 runs to 15 residues. V was trimmed by 6 bases and J by 4 bases, leaving 17 bases between them. The CDR3 protein is CASSLLGSSSDTQYF. DNA of the CDR3: TGTGCCAGCAGCCTGTTAGGGTCGTCCTCAGATACGCAGTATTTT.

The gene calls are TRBV20-1 and TRBJ2-1, with 7 bases identical to TRBD2. The CDR3 is made up of 16 amino acids. V lost 5 bases to trimming and J lost 0 bases; unmatched junction nucleotides: 10. CDR1 and CDR2 (germline): DFQATT, SNEGSKA (reference sequence). DNA for the CDR3: TGCAGTGCTCCCCATGTAGCGGGTGCCTCCTACAATGAGCAGTTCTTC. As protein: CSAPHVAGASYNEQFF.

This chain links TRBV10-3 with TRBJ2-1, with D possibly being TRBD2 (6 bases). The germline V gene encodes CDR1 ENHRY and CDR2 SYGVKD. Trimming took off 4 bases at V and 8 bases at J, with 15 bases between the two ends. The CDR3 runs 14 residues. The CDR3 DNA reads TGTGCCATCAGTGCGGGAGTCAGTGTTTATGAGCAGTTCTTC. This sequence encodes CAISAGVSVYEQFF.

This rearrangement joins TRBV10-2 to TRBJ2-5; possibly TRBD1 for D (6 bases). The ends were cut back, 10 bases at V and 7 bases at J, with 19 bases in the middle. The germline V gene has CDR1 WSHSY and CDR2 SAAADI. The CDR3 loop spans 13 amino acids. The CDR3 coding sequence is TGCGCCACCAACCGGGACATTGGAGGGACCCAGTACTTC. Its protein product is CATNRDIGGTQYF.

This clonotype was detected only a few times. The V call is TRBV20-1, the J call TRBJ2-5; D is possibly TRBD2 (5 bases). Germline lookup yields CDR1 DFQATT and CDR2 SNEGSKA (reference sequence). V lost 6 bases and J 4 bases, leaving 18 bases between the germline ends. The CDR3 is made up of 14 amino acids. CDR3 in DNA: TGCAGTGCAACGCCGGGCCCCGAGGGAGAGACCCAGTACTTC. This sequence encodes CSATPGPEGETQYF.

The V and J genes are TRBV5-1 and TRBJ2-5, with D tentatively TRBD2 (5 bases). Trimming pared 1 base from V and 2 bases from J, leaving 9 bases between. Germline values: CDR1 SGHRS, CDR2 YFSETQ. The CDR3 consists of 14 residues. The CDR3 DNA sequence: TGCGCCAGCAGCTTGTACGCGGGTCAAGAGACCCAGTACTTC. Translating it yields CASSLYAGQETQYF.

CDR3 nucleotides: TGCGCCAGCAGTCGATCCCTAGCGGGAAACATTCAGTACTTC. Protein sequence: CASSRSLAGNIQYF. The chain links TRBV5-1 to TRBJ2-4, with 8 positions matching TRBD2. The CDR3 is 14 residues long. Germline trimming cut 5 bases from V and 6 bases from J; bases unmatched to any gene: 7. Germline CDR1 reads SGHRS; CDR2 reads YFSETQ.

The rearrangement uses TRBV20-1 and TRBJ2-7; D unresolved. CDR3 length equals 14 residues. The germline CDR1 and CDR2 sequences are DFQATT and SNEGSKA (reference sequence). Trimming removed 5 bases at V and 1 base at J, with 15 bases between. The CDR3 spells CSAQSMDRSYEQYF. DNA for the CDR3: TGCAGTGCTCAATCTATGGATCGGTCCTACGAGCAGTACTTC.

This clonotype was detected only a few times. This chain links TRBV20-1 with TRBJ1-4; possibly TRBD1 for D (6 bases). Trimming left V 1 base short and J 6 bases short, with 9 bases between. CDR1 and CDR2 (germline): DFQATT, SNEGSKA (reference sequence). The CDR3 contains 13 residues. This CDR3 is CSARGGAYEKLFF. The CDR3 bases are TGCAGTGCTAGAGGGGGGGCCTATGAAAAACTGTTTTTT.

The rearrangement links TRBV21-1 to TRBJ1-5; the tabulated D call, TRBD1, remains unverified against the DNA. TRBV21-1 is given as a pseudogene. This CDR3 region has 14 residues. CDR3 in DNA: TGTGCCAGCAGCAAAGAACAGGGAAATCAGCCCCAGCATTTT. Its translation: CASSKEQGNQPQHF.

CDR3 sequence: CATQSVNGMNTEAFF. Here the CDR3 DNA reads TGTGCCACCCAGAGCGTGAACGGCATGAACACTGAAGCTTTCTTT. J is TRBJ1-1 and V is TRBV10-3; D call uncertain. V lost 10 bases and J 0 bases, leaving 18 bases between the germline ends. This CDR3 region has 15 residues. The germline CDR1 and CDR2 sequences are ENHRY and SYGVKD.

The gene calls are TRBV5-6 and TRBJ2-3, with 7 bases aligning to TRBD2. After removal of 0 bases from V and 11 bases from J, the junction contained 9 bases not matched to a gene. CDR3 size: 14 residues. Germline V gene data show CDR1 as SGHDT and CDR2 as YYEEEE. This CDR3 is CASSLGGSPGGQYF. The CDR3 DNA reads as TGTGCCAGCAGCTTGGGCGGGAGTCCCGGGGGGCAGTATTTT.

This clonotype was counted a few times. The chain joins TRBV5-1 to TRBJ1-1; maybe TRBD1 (5 bases). Germline CDR1 and CDR2: SGHRS and YFSETQ. The V and J ends lost 3 bases and 2 bases respectively, with 5 bases between them. The CDR3 sequence is 12 residues long. The CDR3 protein is CASSWDNTEAFF. The DNA of the CDR3 is TGCGCCAGCAGCTGGGACAACACTGAAGCTTTCTTT.

The CDR3, as DNA: TGTGCCAGCAGGGCGATACAGGGAGTAGGTGAGCAGTTCTTC. As protein: CASRAIQGVGEQFF. This chain links TRBV12-3 or TRBV12-4 with TRBJ2-1; the D gene is possibly TRBD1 (6 bases). Between the trimmed V and J ends, which lost 6 bases and 9 bases, there was a span of 18 bases. The CDR3 is 14 residues long.

This clonotype came up a few times. This rearrangement joins TRBV29-1 to TRBJ2-7; weak D call: TRBD2 (6 bases). Germline V lookup: CDR1 SQVTM, CDR2 ANQGSEA. Trimming removed 4 bases from V and 2 bases from J, with 15 bases in between. This CDR3 is 14 amino acids long. CDR3 coding DNA: TGCAGCGTTGCCAGAACTAGCAGAACCTACGAGCAGTACTTC. Translating gives CSVARTSRTYEQYF.

In its sample, this clonotype was seen a few times. The rearrangement joins TRBV7-2 to TRBJ1-3; D gene unclear. Germline-derived CDR1 and CDR2 are SGHTA and FQGNSA. The CDR3 is made up of 15 amino acids. Deletions cut 1 base from V and 0 bases from J, with 7 bases between. The CDR3 is CASSLELISGNTIYF. In DNA, the CDR3 is TGTGCCAGCAGCTTAGAGTTAATCTCTGGAAACACCATATATTTT.

This clonotype showed up many times. V and J are TRBV28 and TRBJ2-7; D not resolved. CDR1 is MDHEN, CDR2 SYDVKM, per germline. The CDR3 contains 15 residues. Trimming stripped 0 bases from V and 0 bases from J, with 9 bases between. CDR3 bases: TGTGCCAGCAGTTTATGGCGGCAGGTCTCCTACGAGCAGTACTTC. Residues: CASSLWRQVSYEQYF. The full variable domain, rest sourced from reference TRBV28 and TRBJ2-7, is DVKVTQSSRYLVKRTGEKVFLECVQDMDHENMFWYRQDPGLGLRLIYFSYDVKMKEKGDIPEGYSVSREKKERFSLILESASTNQTSMYLCASSLWRQVSYEQYFGPGTRLTVT.

The chain links TRBV12-3 or TRBV12-4 to TRBJ1-2; no reliable D call. The CDR3 is 14 residues long. V was cut by 2 bases and J by 4 bases, with 11 bases left in between. DNA for the CDR3: TGTGCCAGCAGTTTATCGGCAGCTACCTATGGCTACACCTTC. Its translation is CASSLSAATYGYTF.

This clonotype was detected ten times or more. The chain recombines TRBV16 with TRBJ1-5, with TRBD1 identical over 7 bases. The CDR3 contains 15 residues. Losses at the gene ends were 0 bases for V and 4 bases for J; bases not matched to a gene: 3. Germline CDR1 reads KGHSY; CDR2 reads FQNENV. CDR3 region: CASSQSGTANQPQHF. The CDR3 DNA sequence: TGTGCCAGCAGCCAATCAGGGACAGCGAATCAGCCCCAGCATTTT. Variable domain in full (rest from reference TRBV16 and TRBJ1-5): GEEVAQTPKHLVRGEGQKAKLYCAPIKGHSYVFWYQQVLKNEFKFLISFQNENVFDETGMPKERFSAKCLPNSPCSLEIQATKLEDSAVYFCASSQSGTANQPQHFGDGTRLSIL.

This clonotype showed up just a few times. The V call is TRBV7-9, the J call TRBJ2-4; a possible D gene is TRBD2 (6 bases). The CDR3 contains 11 residues. The V gene lost 8 bases and the J gene lost 10 bases, with 12 bases spanning the gap. The V gene's germline CDR1 is SEHNR and CDR2 FQNEAQ (reference sequence). CDR3 loop: CASAAGTIQYF. DNA of the CDR3: TGTGCCAGCGCGGCGGGAACTATTCAGTACTTC.

The V gene is TRBV5-1, the J gene TRBJ2-3; 15 positions match TRBD2. CDR1 is SGHRS and CDR2 is YFSETQ in the germline V gene. Trimming removed 3 bases from V and 3 bases from J; junction bases left unmatched: 5. The CDR3 consists of 17 residues. This CDR3 is CASSSGLAGGRTDTQYF. CDR3 DNA: TGCGCCAGCAGCTCGGGACTAGCGGGAGGAAGGACAGATACGCAGTATTTT.